A selection of T cell receptor beta chains follows, all from one sample in a study of blood T cell repertoires in COVID-19. Only in-frame clones appear in the TCRdb table, and some are missing; sequencing was by immunoSEQ multiplex PCR. The sample yields about 76,000 clones, about 93% seen once. The sample was peripheral blood. The origin of the receptors is a human donor in a cohort sampled during active COVID-19. Each CDR3 is given with its conserved first and last residue. Each record gives: V gene, D gene, clone size, J gene, CDR3 DNA, CDR3 protein. A D gene is named only where the DNA matches it firmly. Only part of the rows carry a size: once, few, many, or a class if the clone is expanded.

v_gene: TRBV19; d_gene: NA; abundance: NA; j_gene: TRBJ1-5; CDR3nt: TGTGCCAGTAGGACAGTCAATCAGCCCCAGCATTTT; CDR3aa: CASRTVNQPQHF
v_gene: TRBV18; d_gene: NA; abundance: NA; j_gene: TRBJ1-3; CDR3nt: TGTGCCAGCTCTCCGATTGACACGGGGTTAGGGTCGGCTGGAAACACCATATATTTT; CDR3aa: CASSPIDTGLGSAGNTIYF
v_gene: TRBV19; d_gene: TRBD2; abundance: NA; j_gene: TRBJ2-2; CDR3nt: TGTGCCAGTAGTGCCTACTTAGGGGCGGGGGGCACCGGGGAGCTGTTTTTT; CDR3aa: CASSAYLGAGGTGELFF
v_gene: TRBV2; d_gene: NA; abundance: NA; j_gene: TRBJ1-2; CDR3nt: TGTGCCAGCGGGGGGGCTAGGGGTGGCTATGGCTACACCTTC; CDR3aa: CASGGARGGYGYTF
v_gene: TRBV7-9; d_gene: TRBD1; abundance: NA; j_gene: TRBJ1-1; CDR3nt: TGTGCCAGCAGCGGGGGGACAGGGGCTGTGACTGAAGCTTTCTTT; CDR3aa: CASSGGTGAVTEAFF
v_gene: TRBV21-1; d_gene: NA; abundance: NA; j_gene: TRBJ1-5; CDR3nt: TGTGCCAGCAGTGTGGGGACAGAGAGCAATCAGCCCCAGCATTTT; CDR3aa: CASSVGTESNQPQHF
v_gene: TRBV6-5; d_gene: TRBD1; abundance: NA; j_gene: TRBJ1-1; CDR3nt: TGTGCCAGCAGACCCCGACAGGGGGCGAACACTGAAGCTTTCTTT; CDR3aa: CASRPRQGANTEAFF
v_gene: TRBV10-1; d_gene: NA; abundance: NA; j_gene: TRBJ1-1; CDR3nt: TGCGCCAGCAGTGAGGGGGGGTGGACTGAAGCTTTCTTT; CDR3aa: CASSEGGWTEAFF
v_gene: TRBV4-3; d_gene: TRBD1; abundance: NA; j_gene: TRBJ2-7; CDR3nt: TGCGCCAGCAGCCACGGACAGGCGAACGAGCAGTACTTC; CDR3aa: CASSHGQANEQYF
v_gene: TRBV30; d_gene: TRBD1; abundance: NA; j_gene: TRBJ1-5; CDR3nt: TGTGCCTGGAGTCTTGGACAGGGATCCCAGCCCCAGCATTTT; CDR3aa: CAWSLGQGSQPQHF
v_gene: TRBV27; d_gene: NA; abundance: NA; j_gene: TRBJ2-1; CDR3nt: TGTGCCAGCAGCCGACAGGACCCCTACAATGAGCAGTTCTTC; CDR3aa: CASSRQDPYNEQFF
v_gene: TRBV12-5; d_gene: NA; abundance: NA; j_gene: TRBJ2-7; CDR3nt: TGTGCTAGTGGTTTGGTACGAAACACTATTCCTATCCACGAGCAGTACTTC; CDR3aa: CASGLVRNTIPIHEQYF
v_gene: TRBV7-2; d_gene: NA; abundance: NA; j_gene: TRBJ1-1; CDR3nt: TGTGCCAGCAGCTTGGGGGGGGCCGTGAACACTGAAGCTTTCTTT; CDR3aa: CASSLGGAVNTEAFF
v_gene: TRBV23-1; d_gene: TRBD1; abundance: NA; j_gene: TRBJ1-5; CDR3nt: TGCGCCAGCAGTCAATCGAATCGAAGGGGGCTTAGCAATCAGCCCCAGCATTTT; CDR3aa: CASSQSNRRGLSNQPQHF
v_gene: TRBV7-9; d_gene: NA; abundance: few; j_gene: TRBJ2-6; CDR3nt: TGTGCCAGCAGCTCGGCGGGCTCTGGGGCCAACGTCCTGACTTTC; CDR3aa: CASSSAGSGANVLTF
v_gene: TRBV11-1; d_gene: TRBD1; abundance: NA; j_gene: TRBJ1-1; CDR3nt: TGTGCCAGCAGCTCAACCAGGGGGCTGAACACTGAAGCTTTCTTT; CDR3aa: CASSSTRGLNTEAFF
v_gene: TRBV11-2; d_gene: NA; abundance: NA; j_gene: TRBJ2-7; CDR3nt: TGTGCCAGCAGCCCCCTCTACGAGCAGTACTTC; CDR3aa: CASSPLYEQYF
v_gene: TRBV6-2/TRBV6-3; d_gene: NA; abundance: NA; j_gene: TRBJ1-1; CDR3nt: TGTGCCAGCAGTTACTCGCGTAGAAGCAAGAACACTGAAGCTTTCTTT; CDR3aa: CASSYSRRSKNTEAFF
v_gene: TRBV7-8; d_gene: TRBD1; abundance: NA; j_gene: TRBJ1-1; CDR3nt: TGTGCCAGCAGCCCGAGGACAGGAGGTTTTAGCACTGAAGCTTTCTTT; CDR3aa: CASSPRTGGFSTEAFF
v_gene: TRBV6-2/TRBV6-3; d_gene: NA; abundance: NA; j_gene: TRBJ2-1; CDR3nt: TGTGCCAGCAGCCCCTTCGGCAGGGATGCCTACAATGAGCAGTTCTTC; CDR3aa: CASSPFGRDAYNEQFF
v_gene: TRBV19; d_gene: NA; abundance: NA; j_gene: TRBJ2-5; CDR3nt: TGTGCCAGTAGTATTCAAGAGCAAGAGACCCAGTACTTC; CDR3aa: CASSIQEQETQYF
v_gene: TRBV7-3; d_gene: NA; abundance: NA; j_gene: TRBJ2-7; CDR3nt: TGTGCCAGCAGTCCGAATGTCGGGGGTCCCTGGGAGCAGTACTTC; CDR3aa: CASSPNVGGPWEQYF
v_gene: TRBV6-5; d_gene: NA; abundance: NA; j_gene: TRBJ2-7; CDR3nt: TGTGCCAGCAGGCCCACGGGCTCCTACGAGCAGTACTTC; CDR3aa: CASRPTGSYEQYF
v_gene: TRBV5-8; d_gene: TRBD2; abundance: NA; j_gene: TRBJ2-5; CDR3nt: TGTGCCAGCAGCTTGGGCGGGGGACCGAAAGAGACCCAGTACTTC; CDR3aa: CASSLGGGPKETQYF
v_gene: TRBV11-3; d_gene: NA; abundance: NA; j_gene: TRBJ1-1; CDR3nt: TGTGCCAGCAGCTCGGGATTTAACACTGAAGCTTTCTTT; CDR3aa: CASSSGFNTEAFF
v_gene: TRBV19; d_gene: NA; abundance: NA; j_gene: TRBJ2-7; CDR3nt: TGTGCCAGTAGGAGCTTGTCTACAGGGTGGTACGAGCAGTACTTC; CDR3aa: CASRSLSTGWYEQYF
v_gene: TRBV7-9; d_gene: NA; abundance: NA; j_gene: TRBJ1-2; CDR3nt: TGTGCCAGCAGCTTGTCTAGCAACTATGGCTACACCTTC; CDR3aa: CASSLSSNYGYTF
v_gene: TRBV10-3; d_gene: TRBD1; abundance: NA; j_gene: TRBJ2-1; CDR3nt: TGTGCCATCAGAGTCGAGGGGACAGGAACCTACAATGAGCAGTTCTTC; CDR3aa: CAIRVEGTGTYNEQFF
v_gene: TRBV5-1; d_gene: NA; abundance: NA; j_gene: TRBJ2-3; CDR3nt: TGCGCCAGCAGGACCCAGGGGTCCCCTCGCACAGATACGCAGTATTTT; CDR3aa: CASRTQGSPRTDTQYF
v_gene: TRBV27; d_gene: TRBD1; abundance: NA; j_gene: TRBJ1-6; CDR3nt: TGTGCCAGCAGTTTATCGAGGGGGCCAGGTCATTCACCCCTCCACTTT; CDR3aa: CASSLSRGPGHSPLHF
v_gene: TRBV30; d_gene: TRBD1; abundance: NA; j_gene: TRBJ1-2; CDR3nt: TGTGCCTGGGGCCCCTCAGGGGGCTATGGCTACACCTTC; CDR3aa: CAWGPSGGYGYTF
v_gene: TRBV11-1; d_gene: TRBD2; abundance: NA; j_gene: TRBJ2-5; CDR3nt: TGTGCCAGCAGCTTAGAGACTAGCGGGGGAGAGACCCAGTACTTC; CDR3aa: CASSLETSGGETQYF
v_gene: TRBV18; d_gene: NA; abundance: NA; j_gene: TRBJ1-1; CDR3nt: TGTGCCAGCTCACCACCGACAAGGAACACTGAAGCTTTCTTT; CDR3aa: CASSPPTRNTEAFF
v_gene: TRBV9; d_gene: TRBD2; abundance: NA; j_gene: TRBJ2-7; CDR3nt: TGTGCCAGCAGCGCAAGTACTAGCGGGGGGGCCTACGAGCAGTACTTC; CDR3aa: CASSASTSGGAYEQYF
v_gene: TRBV11-2; d_gene: NA; abundance: NA; j_gene: TRBJ1-4; CDR3nt: TGTGCCAGCAGCTCAATAAGGGGGGGCAGAGCAAATGAAAAACTGTTTTTT; CDR3aa: CASSSIRGGRANEKLFF
v_gene: TRBV7-3; d_gene: TRBD1; abundance: NA; j_gene: TRBJ1-2; CDR3nt: TGTGCCAGCAGCCGGAATACAGGGGGCGATGGCTACACCTTC; CDR3aa: CASSRNTGGDGYTF
v_gene: TRBV5-4; d_gene: NA; abundance: NA; j_gene: TRBJ1-3; CDR3nt: TGTGCCAGCAGCTTGCCCGAGCTGAACTCTGGAAACACCATATATTTT; CDR3aa: CASSLPELNSGNTIYF
v_gene: TRBV29-1; d_gene: NA; abundance: NA; j_gene: TRBJ2-1; CDR3nt: TGCAGCGTTGTCGTCAGGGGATTGGGTGAGCAGTTCTTC; CDR3aa: CSVVVRGLGEQFF
v_gene: TRBV4-3; d_gene: TRBD1; abundance: NA; j_gene: TRBJ2-6; CDR3nt: TGCGCCAGCAGCCAAGATCGGGGACAGGTCTCTGGGGCCAACGTCCTGACTTTC; CDR3aa: CASSQDRGQVSGANVLTF
v_gene: TRBV12-3/TRBV12-4; d_gene: NA; abundance: once; j_gene: TRBJ1-6; CDR3nt: TGTGCCAGCACCTCTGACCGGGGTTCACCCCTCCACTTT; CDR3aa: CASTSDRGSPLHF
v_gene: TRBV29-1; d_gene: TRBD1; abundance: NA; j_gene: TRBJ1-2; CDR3nt: TGCAGCGTCGGGACAGGGGGGAACTATGGCTACACCTTC; CDR3aa: CSVGTGGNYGYTF
v_gene: TRBV6-2/TRBV6-3; d_gene: TRBD2; abundance: NA; j_gene: TRBJ2-2; CDR3nt: TGTGCCAGCCGTTTGCGGGGGGCCGGGGAGCTGTTTTTT; CDR3aa: CASRLRGAGELFF
v_gene: TRBV7-2; d_gene: TRBD2; abundance: NA; j_gene: TRBJ2-1; CDR3nt: TGTGCCAGCAGCTTAAGACTAGCAAATGAGCAGTTCTTC; CDR3aa: CASSLRLANEQFF
v_gene: TRBV19; d_gene: NA; abundance: NA; j_gene: TRBJ2-7; CDR3nt: TGTGCCAGTAGTACCCGAGGAGACTCCCTCGGCGAGCAGTACTTC; CDR3aa: CASSTRGDSLGEQYF
v_gene: TRBV6-2/TRBV6-3; d_gene: TRBD2; abundance: NA; j_gene: TRBJ2-1; CDR3nt: TGTGCCAGCAGTTACGCCGCGGGGGGGCAGGAGAGCGAGCAGTTCTTC; CDR3aa: CASSYAAGGQESEQFF
v_gene: TRBV7-9; d_gene: TRBD1; abundance: NA; j_gene: TRBJ1-5; CDR3nt: TGTGCCAGCAGCACGACAGGGGTTAATCAGCCCCAGCATTTT; CDR3aa: CASSTTGVNQPQHF
v_gene: TRBV7-8; d_gene: TRBD1; abundance: NA; j_gene: TRBJ1-5; CDR3nt: TGTGCCAGCAAATTGAGCCACGGGACAGGGGGCTATAGCAATCAGCCCCAGCATTTT; CDR3aa: CASKLSHGTGGYSNQPQHF
v_gene: TRBV30; d_gene: NA; abundance: NA; j_gene: TRBJ1-5; CDR3nt: TGTGCCTGGAGTTTAAGGGGAGGTCAGCCCCAGCATTTT; CDR3aa: CAWSLRGGQPQHF
v_gene: TRBV7-9; d_gene: NA; abundance: NA; j_gene: TRBJ2-3; CDR3nt: TGTGCCAGCAGCTTAGGTCTCTCAGGCACAGATACGCAGTATTTT; CDR3aa: CASSLGLSGTDTQYF
v_gene: TRBV6-5; d_gene: NA; abundance: NA; j_gene: TRBJ1-1; CDR3nt: TGTGCCAGCAGTCTTTACGGGGGAAACACTGAAGCTTTCTTT; CDR3aa: CASSLYGGNTEAFF
v_gene: TRBV2; d_gene: NA; abundance: NA; j_gene: TRBJ2-7; CDR3nt: TGTGCCAGCAGTGCCCCTGGCAGATACTACGAGCAGTACTTC; CDR3aa: CASSAPGRYYEQYF